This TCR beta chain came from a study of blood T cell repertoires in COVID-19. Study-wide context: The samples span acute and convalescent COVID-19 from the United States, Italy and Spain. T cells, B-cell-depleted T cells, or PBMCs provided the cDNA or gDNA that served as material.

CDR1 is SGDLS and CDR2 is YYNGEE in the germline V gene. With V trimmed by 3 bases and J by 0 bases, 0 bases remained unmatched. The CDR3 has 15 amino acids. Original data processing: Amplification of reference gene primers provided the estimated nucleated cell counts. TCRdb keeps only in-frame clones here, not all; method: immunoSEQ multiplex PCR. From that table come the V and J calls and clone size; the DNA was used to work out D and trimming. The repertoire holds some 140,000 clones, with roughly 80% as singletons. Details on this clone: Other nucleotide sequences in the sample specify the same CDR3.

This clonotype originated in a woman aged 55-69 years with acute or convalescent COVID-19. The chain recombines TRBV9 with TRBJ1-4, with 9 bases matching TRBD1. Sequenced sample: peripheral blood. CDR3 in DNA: TGTGCCAGCAGCGGACAGGGGGCAACTAATGAAAAACTGTTTTTT. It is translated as CASSGQGATNEKLFF.